These 4 T cell receptor beta chains came from one sample sequenced in a study of blood T cells in healthy people across ages (dated by TCRdb to 2014 to 2015). The library was obtained by 5' RACE. Reads for this sample came from an Illumina HiSeq 2500. A second roughly 7 to 12 cycle PCR used a sample-barcoded 5' primer and a J-beta primer mix. TCRdb reanalyzed the raw reads on its own, using fastp at Q25 for trimming and MiXCR for clone calling, and kept in-frame beta chains. Rows with one shared CDR3 protein collapse into an entry with the most common genes and DNA. The sample yields approximately 1.5 million distinct CDR3 sequences; about 42% were counted once. The ten largest clones represent about 4% of the sample. The sample comprised blood. These receptors came from a woman younger than 30 in good health.

This clonotype has more than one count but fewer than ten. This chain joins TRBV5-1 and TRBJ1-2; unclear D gene. The CDR3 contains 15 residues. Trimming pared 1 base from V and 7 bases from J, leaving 17 bases between. Germline values: CDR1 SGHRS, CDR2 YFSETQ. The CDR3 DNA follows: TGCGCCAGCAGCTTGATAGATTCCGGGCGGTCTGGCTACACCTTC. Its protein product is CASSLIDSGRSGYTF.

The chain joins TRBV28 to TRBJ2-2; D is uncertain. Per the germline V gene, CDR1 is MDHEN and CDR2 is SYDVKM. V was shortened by 2 bases and J by 2 bases, with 6 bases between the two germline ends. CDR3 length: 14 residues. For the CDR3, the DNA is TGTGCCAGCAGTTTAGGCGATAACACCGGGGAGCTGTTTTTT. Amino acids: CASSLGDNTGELFF.

There are a few counts of this clonotype. The V and J genes are TRBV20-1 and TRBJ2-7; tentatively, D is TRBD2 (5 bases). CDR3 length: 15 residues. CDR1 and CDR2 (germline): DFQATT, SNEGSKA (reference sequence). V lost 0 bases, J lost 1 base, and 13 bases lay in between. The CDR3 loop reads CSARESSGPSYEQYF. The CDR3 DNA is TGCAGTGCTAGAGAGTCGAGCGGCCCGTCCTACGAGCAGTACTTC.

This chain joins TRBV20-1 and TRBJ2-1; no firm D call. V lost 6 bases and J lost 0, with 15 bases in between. The CDR3 totals 15 residues. CDR1 and CDR2 from the germline V gene are DFQATT and SNEGSKA (reference sequence). The CDR3 DNA sequence: TGCAGTGCGTATGGGCGTGGAAGCTCCTACAATGAGCAGTTCTTC. The encoded protein is CSAYGRGSSYNEQFF.